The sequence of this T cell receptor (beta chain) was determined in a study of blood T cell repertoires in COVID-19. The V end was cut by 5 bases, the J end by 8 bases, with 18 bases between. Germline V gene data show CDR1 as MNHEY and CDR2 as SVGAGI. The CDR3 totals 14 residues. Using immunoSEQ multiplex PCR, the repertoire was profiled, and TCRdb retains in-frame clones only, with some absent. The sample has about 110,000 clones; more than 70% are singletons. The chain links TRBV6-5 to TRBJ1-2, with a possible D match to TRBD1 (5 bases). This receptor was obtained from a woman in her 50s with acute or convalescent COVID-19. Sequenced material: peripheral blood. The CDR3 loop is CASSPGTRGGGYTF. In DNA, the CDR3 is TGTGCCAGCAGTCCAGGGACGCGGGGCGGCGGCTACACCTTC.